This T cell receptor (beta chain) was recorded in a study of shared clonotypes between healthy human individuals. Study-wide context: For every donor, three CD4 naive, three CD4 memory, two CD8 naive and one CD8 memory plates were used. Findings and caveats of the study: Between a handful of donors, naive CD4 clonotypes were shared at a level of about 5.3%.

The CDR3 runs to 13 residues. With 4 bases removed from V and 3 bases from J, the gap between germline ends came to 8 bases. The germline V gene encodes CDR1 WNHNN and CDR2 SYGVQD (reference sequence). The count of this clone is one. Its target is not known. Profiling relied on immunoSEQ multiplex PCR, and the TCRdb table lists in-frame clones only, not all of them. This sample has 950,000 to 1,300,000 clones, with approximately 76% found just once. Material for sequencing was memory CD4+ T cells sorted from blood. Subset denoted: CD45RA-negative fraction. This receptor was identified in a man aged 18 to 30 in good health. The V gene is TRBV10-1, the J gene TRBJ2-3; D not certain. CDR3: CASSGAVTDTQYF. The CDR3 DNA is TGCGCCAGCAGTGGGGCAGTAACAGATACGCAGTATTTT.